The entry below describes one TCR beta chain. Its target is unknown. CD25-based Treg depletion was applied to purified naive CD4+ T cells. After constant-region reverse-primer amplification, full-length variable regions underwent semi-nested PCR with Nested Universal Primer A. TCRdb fed the 5' RACE reads into MiXCR, producing one record per CDR3 protein. Among some 12,000 distinct CDR3 sequences listed, 47% were seen once. Whole-study results and caveats: Tumor Treg TCRs overlapped most with tumor naive CD4+ cells.

V gave up 2 bases and J gave up 5 bases, with 7 bases separating them. The germline CDR1 and CDR2 sequences are LGHDT and YNNKEL (reference sequence). This CDR3 is built from 14 residues. Sequencing input: tumor-infiltrating naive CD4+ T cells sorted from the breast tumor. Subset indicated: naive CD4+ T cells, CD4+CD45RA+CD25-. The chain recombines TRBV3-1 with TRBJ1-6; D is undetermined. This clonotype originated in a female donor with breast cancer. CDR3 amino acids: CASSQRNNNSPLHF. CDR3 nucleotide sequence: TGTGCCAGCAGCCAAAGGAATAATAATTCACCCCTCCACTTT.